Below are 2 T cell receptor beta chains sequenced from a single sample in a study of T cells after yellow fever vaccination. TCRdb re-called the 5' RACE reads with MiXCR, one entry per CDR3 protein. The sample includes fewer than 100,000 distinct CDR3 sequences, about 8.2% of them seen just once. Sequencing was performed on CD8+ T cells not binding an NS4B(214-222) dextramer, sorted from PBMCs, taken more than 14 days after the first yellow fever vaccination. The receptors were gathered from a man aged 18 to 35 who received the YFV17D yellow fever vaccine.

The V and J genes are TRBV11-2 and TRBJ1-1; D perhaps matches TRBD1 (5 bases). V was trimmed by 5 bases and J by 3 bases, leaving 13 bases between them. The CDR3 extends over 14 amino acids. Germline V CDR1 and CDR2: SGHAT, FQNNGV. Here the CDR3 DNA reads TGTGCCAGCAGCCGAGGGGAAATGGACACTGAAGCTTTCTTT. It specifies CASSRGEMDTEAFF.

This clonotype was seen more than once but under ten times. This chain uses TRBV11-2 with TRBJ1-2; no reliable D call. CDR1 SGHAT and CDR2 FQNNGV come from the germline V gene. This CDR3 is 14 amino acids long. Trimming cost V 1 base and J 8 bases, with 14 bases left between them. CDR3: CASSLGGTLGGYTF. The CDR3 bases are TGTGCCAGCAGCTTAGGTGGCACCCTAGGAGGCTACACCTTC.